A single sample gave rise to the 5 T cell receptor beta chains below, sequenced in a study of radiotherapy plus CTLA-4 blockade in lung cancer (dated by TCRdb to the late 2010s). The library was prepared using the immunoSEQ multiplex PCR assay. Held by TCRdb, this immuneACCESS table contains in-frame sequences only and omits some clones. Under half of the omission traces to an unresolved V gene where checked; the cause of the rest is unknown. The sample includes 27,000 or so clones, with about 75% observed a single time. The ten largest account for around 24% of the sample. This specimen was peripheral blood, taken from a patient treated with radiotherapy plus ipilimumab. The receptor source for this set is a human donor with non-small cell lung cancer that progressed on radiotherapy plus ipilimumab.

A remark on this clone: Other nucleotide sequences in the sample specify the same CDR3. The chain joins TRBV11-2 to TRBJ2-2; TRBD2 matches at 11 bases. Germline CDR1 and CDR2: SGHAT and FQNNGV. The CDR3 extends over 15 amino acids. After removal of 5 bases from V and 4 bases from J, the junction contained 3 bases not matched to a gene. CDR3 nucleotide sequence: TGTGCCAGCAGCGGGGGACTAGCGGTCACCGGGGAGCTGTTTTTT. It encodes CASSGGLAVTGELFF.

V usage is TRBV5-5 and J usage is TRBJ2-6, with unresolved D. V gave up 2 bases and J gave up 2 bases, with 11 bases separating them. CDR3 length equals 16 residues. The germline CDR1 and CDR2 sequences are SGHKS and YYEKEE (reference sequence). The CDR3 spells CASSFLPQAGANVLTF. The CDR3 coding sequence is TGTGCCAGCAGCTTTCTCCCGCAGGCTGGGGCCAACGTCCTGACTTTC.

The chain is built from TRBV28 and TRBJ2-7; D gene unclear. V shed 5 bases and J shed 5 bases, with 7 bases lying between them. CDR1 is MDHEN, CDR2 SYDVKM, per germline. This CDR3 contains 11 residues. The CDR3 DNA sequence: TGTGCCAGCAGTACAACCAACGAGCAGTACTTC. It specifies CASSTTNEQYF.

The chain recombines TRBV29-1 with TRBJ1-4; D possibly corresponds to TRBD1 (6 bases). V was pared by 5 bases and J by 6 bases, with 13 bases between. This CDR3 has 13 residues. The germline V gene encodes CDR1 SQVTM and CDR2 ANQGSEA. The CDR3 spells CSVRGASDEKLFF. The CDR3 DNA follows: TGCAGCGTTCGGGGGGCCTCGGATGAAAAACTGTTTTTT.

This chain joins TRBV5-1 and TRBJ2-1; D may be TRBD2 (5 bases). V gave up 1 base and J gave up 0 bases, with 11 bases separating them. Germline-derived CDR1 and CDR2 are SGHRS and YFSETQ. There are 16 residues in the CDR3. The CDR3 loop is CASSLWSGTSYNEQFF. The DNA for the CDR3 is TGCGCCAGCAGCTTGTGGAGCGGAACCTCCTACAATGAGCAGTTCTTC.